This is a list of T cell receptor beta chains from one sample in a study of shared clonotypes between healthy human individuals. Assay: immunoSEQ multiplex PCR; the TCRdb copy retains only in-frame clones and omits some. The sample lists fewer than 1.4 million clones, about 80% occurring once. The source material was memory CD4+ T cells from PBMCs. Receptors were obtained from a young man in good health. Some clones in this sample may be carry-over from other donors' samples. Each CDR3 is given with its conserved first and last residue. Each record gives: CDR3 DNA, CDR3 protein, clone size, J gene, V gene, D gene. A D gene is named only where the DNA matches it firmly. Where a row states a size, it is once, few, many or the class of an expanded clone; other rows omit it.

CDR3nt: TGTGCCAGCAGCTTAGCGTCGGTAGCCAACACCGGGGAGCTGTTTTTT
CDR3aa: CASSLASVANTGELFF
abundance: many
j_gene: TRBJ2-2
v_gene: TRBV7-9
d_gene: .

CDR3nt: TGTGCCAGCAGTCAAAACCCCCTCTACAATGAGCAGTTCTTC
CDR3aa: CASSQNPLYNEQFF
abundance: .
j_gene: TRBJ2-1
v_gene: TRBV27
d_gene: .

CDR3nt: TGTGCCAGCTCACCGGCAGCTAACTATGGCTACACCTTC
CDR3aa: CASSPAANYGYTF
abundance: .
j_gene: TRBJ1-2
v_gene: TRBV18
d_gene: .

CDR3nt: TGTGCCAGCAGCTGGCAGGGGGGCCAAGAGACCCAGTACTTC
CDR3aa: CASSWQGGQETQYF
abundance: .
j_gene: TRBJ2-5
v_gene: TRBV7-9
d_gene: .

CDR3nt: TGCGCCAGCAGCCCCCCTCGGACAGGGGGCATTGAGCAGTTCTTC
CDR3aa: CASSPPRTGGIEQFF
abundance: many
j_gene: TRBJ2-1
v_gene: TRBV4-1
d_gene: TRBD1

CDR3nt: TGTGCCAGCAGCCAAGATGGGATAGCGGGAGGATCTCCCTACAAAAACATTCAGTACTTC
CDR3aa: CASSQDGIAGGSPYKNIQYF
abundance: many
j_gene: TRBJ2-4
v_gene: TRBV4-2
d_gene: TRBD2

CDR3nt: TGTGCCAGCAGCCCCTGGGGGCCGAACACCGGGGAGCTGTTTTTT
CDR3aa: CASSPWGPNTGELFF
abundance: .
j_gene: TRBJ2-2
v_gene: TRBV11-1
d_gene: .

CDR3nt: TGTGCCAGCAGCTTCCCGTCGGAGAGGGGGGTTGGCGGCACTGAAGCTTTCTTT
CDR3aa: CASSFPSERGVGGTEAFF
abundance: .
j_gene: TRBJ1-1
v_gene: TRBV7-8
d_gene: .

CDR3nt: TGTGCCAGCAGCTCCAATGAAGATCAGCCCCAGCATTTT
CDR3aa: CASSSNEDQPQHF
abundance: .
j_gene: TRBJ1-5
v_gene: TRBV7-2
d_gene: .

CDR3nt: TGTGCCAGCAGCCCGACAGGGTCCCTCCGGGAGCAGTACTTC
CDR3aa: CASSPTGSLREQYF
abundance: .
j_gene: TRBJ2-7
v_gene: TRBV7-9
d_gene: TRBD1

CDR3nt: TGCGCCAGCAGGTTCCGGACAGCTAACTATGGCTACACCTTC
CDR3aa: CASRFRTANYGYTF
abundance: .
j_gene: TRBJ1-2
v_gene: TRBV5-1
d_gene: .

CDR3nt: TGTGCCAGCAGCTTGGGTCGGACTAGCGGGAGGGCCGGCAATGAGCAGTTCTTC
CDR3aa: CASSLGRTSGRAGNEQFF
abundance: .
j_gene: TRBJ2-1
v_gene: TRBV5-4
d_gene: TRBD2

CDR3nt: TGCGCCAGCAGCCCAGGGGGTTTAGCGGGAGGGCCAGGGACAGATACGCAGTATTTT
CDR3aa: CASSPGGLAGGPGTDTQYF
abundance: .
j_gene: TRBJ2-3
v_gene: TRBV4-3
d_gene: TRBD2

CDR3nt: TGCAGCGCCAGTCGGGGGGCCGCGAACACCGGGGAGCTGTTTTTT
CDR3aa: CSASRGAANTGELFF
abundance: .
j_gene: TRBJ2-2
v_gene: TRBV29-1
d_gene: .

CDR3nt: TGCGCCAGCAGCCGAGTAGCGGCCACAGATACGCAGTATTTT
CDR3aa: CASSRVAATDTQYF
abundance: .
j_gene: TRBJ2-3
v_gene: TRBV4-3
d_gene: .

CDR3nt: TGTGCCAGCAGCCGGGGAGGGCTAGCGGGAGTGTACAATGAGCAGTTCTTC
CDR3aa: CASSRGGLAGVYNEQFF
abundance: .
j_gene: TRBJ2-1
v_gene: TRBV4-2
d_gene: TRBD2

CDR3nt: TGTGCCAGCAGTCCCGCCGCCAGGGGGTACACTGAAGCTTTCTTT
CDR3aa: CASSPAARGYTEAFF
abundance: .
j_gene: TRBJ1-1
v_gene: TRBV27
d_gene: TRBD1

CDR3nt: TGTGCCAGCCGACAGCACTCCCTGAACGAGCAGTACTTC
CDR3aa: CASRQHSLNEQYF
abundance: .
j_gene: TRBJ2-7
v_gene: TRBV18
d_gene: .

CDR3nt: TGCGCCAGCAGCTTGTGGGGGCCCGGAAACACCATATATTTT
CDR3aa: CASSLWGPGNTIYF
abundance: few
j_gene: TRBJ1-3
v_gene: TRBV5-1
d_gene: .

CDR3nt: TGTGCCAGTAGTCGCCCACCTAGCGGGAGAGGAACCGGGGAGCTGTTTTTT
CDR3aa: CASSRPPSGRGTGELFF
abundance: once
j_gene: TRBJ2-2
v_gene: TRBV19
d_gene: TRBD2

CDR3nt: TGTGCCAGCAGTTTGGTATTGGCAGAAACATCGAACACTGAAGCTTTCTTT
CDR3aa: CASSLVLAETSNTEAFF
abundance: .
j_gene: TRBJ1-1
v_gene: TRBV5-6
d_gene: .

CDR3nt: TGCAGCCCCTCTTATGACTACACCTTC
CDR3aa: CSPSYDYTF
abundance: .
j_gene: TRBJ1-2
v_gene: TRBV29-1
d_gene: .

CDR3nt: TGCGCCAGCAGCGCGGGAGACTCCTACAATGAGCAGTTCTTC
CDR3aa: CASSAGDSYNEQFF
abundance: few
j_gene: TRBJ2-1
v_gene: TRBV5-1
d_gene: TRBD2

CDR3nt: TGTGCCAGCAGCCCGCCCGAATTGGGCTCTGGAAACACCATATATTTT
CDR3aa: CASSPPELGSGNTIYF
abundance: few
j_gene: TRBJ1-3
v_gene: TRBV7-9
d_gene: .

CDR3nt: TGTGCCAGCAGCTCGGGGGGCAGCCTCTCCTACGAGCAGTACTTC
CDR3aa: CASSSGGSLSYEQYF
abundance: .
j_gene: TRBJ2-7
v_gene: TRBV11-2
d_gene: .

CDR3nt: TGTGCCAGCAGCTTAGAGTTGATCGGGGAGCTGTTTTTT
CDR3aa: CASSLELIGELFF
abundance: .
j_gene: TRBJ2-2
v_gene: TRBV11-2
d_gene: .

CDR3nt: TGTGCCAGCACCCGAGCGGGAGCCCGGAACAATGAGCAGTTCTTC
CDR3aa: CASTRAGARNNEQFF
abundance: .
j_gene: TRBJ2-1
v_gene: TRBV5-4
d_gene: TRBD2

CDR3nt: TGTGCCCACAGCCCGGACAGCGTCCCCCAAGAGACCCAGTACTTC
CDR3aa: CAHSPDSVPQETQYF
abundance: many
j_gene: TRBJ2-5
v_gene: TRBV6-5
d_gene: .

CDR3nt: TGTGCCAGCAGCTTTTTAGCGGGAGCAGGAGAGCAGTTCTTC
CDR3aa: CASSFLAGAGEQFF
abundance: .
j_gene: TRBJ2-1
v_gene: TRBV7-9
d_gene: TRBD2

CDR3nt: TGTGCCAGCAGAGCAGGTAGCACTGAAGCTTTCTTT
CDR3aa: CASRAGSTEAFF
abundance: few
j_gene: TRBJ1-1
v_gene: TRBV6-6
d_gene: .

CDR3nt: TGTGCCAGCAGTTACTCGGGGGGATTGGTCTATGGCTACACCTTC
CDR3aa: CASSYSGGLVYGYTF
abundance: .
j_gene: TRBJ1-2
v_gene: TRBV6-5
d_gene: .

CDR3nt: TGTGCCAGCTCACCACCGAGAGGGGTGGCCAAAAACATTCAGTACTTC
CDR3aa: CASSPPRGVAKNIQYF
abundance: once
j_gene: TRBJ2-4
v_gene: TRBV18
d_gene: .

CDR3nt: TGTGCCAGCAGCTTAGAGGTGGGTTTCACCACTTGGGACGAGCAGTACTTC
CDR3aa: CASSLEVGFTTWDEQYF
abundance: .
j_gene: TRBJ2-7
v_gene: TRBV7-6
d_gene: .

CDR3nt: TGTGCCAGTAGAACGGACGTTAATGAAAAACTGTTTTTT
CDR3aa: CASRTDVNEKLFF
abundance: .
j_gene: TRBJ1-4
v_gene: TRBV19
d_gene: .

CDR3nt: TGCGCCAGCACCCTTGGCGGGACTAGTCGGGGAGGGGATACGCAGTATTTT
CDR3aa: CASTLGGTSRGGDTQYF
abundance: .
j_gene: TRBJ2-3
v_gene: TRBV5-1
d_gene: TRBD2

CDR3nt: TGTGCCAGCAGCTTAGAAAGCGACTATGGCTACACCTTC
CDR3aa: CASSLESDYGYTF
abundance: .
j_gene: TRBJ1-2
v_gene: TRBV7-8
d_gene: .

CDR3nt: TGTGCCAGCAGCGCGACATCTGGGGGTGAAAAACTGTTTTTT
CDR3aa: CASSATSGGEKLFF
abundance: once
j_gene: TRBJ1-4
v_gene: TRBV9
d_gene: .

CDR3nt: TGTGCCAGCAGTGAACAGGGTCAGAATGAAAAACTGTTTTTT
CDR3aa: CASSEQGQNEKLFF
abundance: few
j_gene: TRBJ1-4
v_gene: TRBV2
d_gene: .

CDR3nt: TGTGCCAGCTCACCACGGGCGAGCTCCGAGACCCAGTACTTC
CDR3aa: CASSPRASSETQYF
abundance: .
j_gene: TRBJ2-5
v_gene: TRBV18
d_gene: .

CDR3nt: TGTGCCTGGCGCGAGGACAGCGATGAAAAACTGTTTTTT
CDR3aa: CAWREDSDEKLFF
abundance: .
j_gene: TRBJ1-4
v_gene: TRBV30
d_gene: .

CDR3nt: TGCGCCAGCAGCCCCGGGACATTGGGGGGAAGTGAGCAGTTCTTC
CDR3aa: CASSPGTLGGSEQFF
abundance: few
j_gene: TRBJ2-1
v_gene: TRBV5-1
d_gene: .

CDR3nt: TGTGCCAGCAGCGTATCGGTCCAAGAGACCCAGTACTTC
CDR3aa: CASSVSVQETQYF
abundance: .
j_gene: TRBJ2-5
v_gene: TRBV9
d_gene: .

CDR3nt: TGCGCCAGCAGCTTGGGGGCGGCGGCCTACGAGCAGTACTTC
CDR3aa: CASSLGAAAYEQYF
abundance: .
j_gene: TRBJ2-7
v_gene: TRBV5-1
d_gene: .

CDR3nt: TGTGCCAGCACCAAAGGACAGGGAAGAGAGGGCTACACCTTC
CDR3aa: CASTKGQGREGYTF
abundance: few
j_gene: TRBJ1-2
v_gene: TRBV28
d_gene: TRBD1

CDR3nt: TGTGCCAGCAGCCAACCGCAACAGGGGGAAGCTTTCTTT
CDR3aa: CASSQPQQGEAFF
abundance: .
j_gene: TRBJ1-1
v_gene: TRBV6-1
d_gene: TRBD1

CDR3nt: TGTGCCAGCAGCGCGACAGGTTCCTATGGCTACACCTTC
CDR3aa: CASSATGSYGYTF
abundance: .
j_gene: TRBJ1-2
v_gene: TRBV5-6
d_gene: .

CDR3nt: TGTGCCAGCAGCTTCCAGGGGCCTTACACTGAAGCTTTCTTT
CDR3aa: CASSFQGPYTEAFF
abundance: .
j_gene: TRBJ1-1
v_gene: TRBV7-2
d_gene: .

CDR3nt: TGTGCCAGCAGCGGGCGGGCGGGCCACACAGATACGCAGTATTTT
CDR3aa: CASSGRAGHTDTQYF
abundance: .
j_gene: TRBJ2-3
v_gene: TRBV9
d_gene: .

CDR3nt: TGCAGCGTTGTAACAGCCAGTAATGAAGCTTTCTTT
CDR3aa: CSVVTASNEAFF
abundance: .
j_gene: TRBJ1-1
v_gene: TRBV29-1
d_gene: .

CDR3nt: TGTGCCAGCAGTGGAGGGAACAGGGTCTACAATGAGCAGTTCTTC
CDR3aa: CASSGGNRVYNEQFF
abundance: once
j_gene: TRBJ2-1
v_gene: TRBV2
d_gene: .

CDR3nt: TGTGCCAGCAGCTTAGGGTTGAATGAAAAACTGTTTTTT
CDR3aa: CASSLGLNEKLFF
abundance: .
j_gene: TRBJ1-4
v_gene: TRBV7-2
d_gene: .

CDR3nt: TGTGCCAGCAGCTCAATGGGGACATCTGGAAACACCATATATTTT
CDR3aa: CASSSMGTSGNTIYF
abundance: .
j_gene: TRBJ1-3
v_gene: TRBV28
d_gene: .

CDR3nt: TGCAGCGTCACTGGTAGGGATCAAGAGACCCAGTACTTC
CDR3aa: CSVTGRDQETQYF
abundance: .
j_gene: TRBJ2-5
v_gene: TRBV29-1
d_gene: .

CDR3nt: TGTGCCAGTAGTATAGATCGGGGGACAGGGGGCAGCACAGATACGCAGTATTTT
CDR3aa: CASSIDRGTGGSTDTQYF
abundance: .
j_gene: TRBJ2-3
v_gene: TRBV19
d_gene: TRBD1

CDR3nt: TGCGCCAGCAGCCAAGACAGGACCCTTAAGGGGGAGCTGTTTTTT
CDR3aa: CASSQDRTLKGELFF
abundance: .
j_gene: TRBJ2-2
v_gene: TRBV4-1
d_gene: .

CDR3nt: TGTGCCAGCAGCTTATTGCGACTTCAGAACACCGGGGAGCTGTTTTTT
CDR3aa: CASSLLRLQNTGELFF
abundance: .
j_gene: TRBJ2-2
v_gene: TRBV7-6
d_gene: .

CDR3nt: TGCGCCAGCAGCCAAGTAGCGGGACTAGGTATCTTC
CDR3aa: CASSQVAGLGIF
abundance: .
j_gene: TRBJ2-1
v_gene: TRBV4-1
d_gene: TRBD2

CDR3nt: TGTGCCAGCAGTGTTTGGGAGGGCCTTTACGAGCAGTACTTC
CDR3aa: CASSVWEGLYEQYF
abundance: .
j_gene: TRBJ2-7
v_gene: TRBV2
d_gene: TRBD2

CDR3nt: TGTGCCAGCAGTGGCGGGGGATGGTTTGAAGCTTTCTTT
CDR3aa: CASSGGGWFEAFF
abundance: .
j_gene: TRBJ1-1
v_gene: TRBV28
d_gene: .